What follows are 8 T cell receptor beta chains derived from one specimen sequenced in a study of human thymus T cells. Only in-frame clones appear in the TCRdb table, and some are missing; sequencing was by immunoSEQ multiplex PCR. Of roughly 130,000 clones in the sample, approximately 96% were seen once. From resections taken during corrective heart surgery, the thymus tissue was obtained. The sequencing input was thymus tissue. These receptors originate from a boy under two years old with a congenital heart defect but otherwise immunologically healthy.

The chain is built from TRBV6-5 and TRBJ2-2, with D possibly TRBD1 on 5 matching bases. Germline CDR1 reads MNHEY; CDR2 reads SVGAGI. CDR3 length equals 15 residues. Trimming stripped 1 base from V and 6 bases from J, with 12 bases between. The CDR3 loop is CASSYFSKGSGELFF. In DNA form, the CDR3 reads TGTGCCAGCAGTTACTTTTCAAAGGGGTCCGGGGAGCTGTTTTTT.

The genes are TRBV5-6 and TRBJ2-7, with 9 bases fitting TRBD1. V gave up 4 bases and J gave up 2 bases; unmatched junction bases: 4. Germline loops: CDR1 SGHDT, CDR2 YYEEEE. The CDR3 covers 14 residues. CDR3 amino acids: CASSTGQGTYEQYF. As DNA, the CDR3 is TGTGCCAGCAGCACTGGACAGGGGACCTACGAGCAGTACTTC.

The chain carries TRBV28 and TRBJ2-5, with D tentatively TRBD1 (5 bases). The CDR3 contains 14 residues. The germline V gene encodes CDR1 MDHEN and CDR2 SYDVKM. V lost 2 bases to trimming and J lost 5 bases, with 12 bases between them. CDR3 nucleotide sequence: TGTGCCAGCAGTTTAAGGAACAGGATGGAGACCCAGTACTTC. Encoded protein: CASSLRNRMETQYF. The whole variable domain, filled in from reference TRBV28 and TRBJ2-5, reads DVKVTQSSRYLVKRTGEKVFLECVQDMDHENMFWYRQDPGLGLRLIYFSYDVKMKEKGDIPEGYSVSREKKERFSLILESASTNQTSMYLCASSLRNRMETQYFGPGTRLLVL.

The chain links TRBV30 to TRBJ1-2, with a weak D call TRBD1 (5 bases). Germline V CDR1 and CDR2: GTSNPN, SVGIG (reference sequence). The CDR3 consists of 12 residues. V was cut by 4 bases and J by 8 bases, with 14 bases left in between. The CDR3 loop reads CAWKVAGMGYTF. The CDR3 coding sequence is TGTGCCTGGAAGGTGGCAGGGATGGGCTACACCTTC.

The chain combines TRBV6-1 with TRBJ2-7, with 10 bases matching TRBD1. Germline loops: CDR1 MNHNS, CDR2 SASEGT. The CDR3 is made up of 15 amino acids. Losses at the gene ends were 5 bases for V and 3 bases for J; bases not matched to a gene: 7. The CDR3 DNA follows: TGTGCCAGCAGTCTACGGACAGGGGGGTTCTACGAGCAGTACTTC. Protein: CASSLRTGGFYEQYF.

The chain employs TRBV28 and TRBJ2-7, with 11 bases lining up with TRBD1. The CDR3 sequence is 14 residues long. The V segment lost 6 bases and the J segment 7 bases; nucleotides outside the gene matches: 8. CDR1 MDHEN and CDR2 SYDVKM come from the germline V gene. The CDR3 sequence: CASRKDRGQGEQYF. The CDR3 DNA is TGTGCCAGCAGGAAGGACAGGGGGCAGGGGGAGCAGTACTTC.

The chain employs TRBV7-2 and TRBJ2-7, with D perhaps matching TRBD2 (5 bases). The CDR3 has 17 amino acids. V lost 1 base and J lost 0, with 16 bases in between. Germline CDR1 SGHTA, CDR2 FQGNSA. CDR3 region: CASSLVARAATSYEQYF. CDR3 DNA: TGTGCCAGCAGCTTAGTGGCGCGGGCTGCCACCTCCTACGAGCAGTACTTC. Supplemented by reference TRBV7-2 and TRBJ2-7, the full variable domain reads GAGVSQSPSNKVTEKGKDVELRCDPISGHTALYWYRQSLGQGLEFLIYFQGNSAPDKSGLPSDRFSAERTGGSVSTLTIQRTQQEDSAVYLCASSLVARAATSYEQYFGPGTRLTVT.

V usage is TRBV7-6 and J usage is TRBJ2-2; D is uncertain. Between the trimmed V and J ends, which lost 3 bases and 6 bases, there was a span of 5 bases. CDR1 and CDR2 from the germline V gene are SGHVS and FNYEAQ. The CDR3 is made up of 12 amino acids. The CDR3 sequence: CASSFPAGELFF. DNA for the CDR3: TGTGCCAGCAGCTTTCCGGCCGGGGAGCTGTTTTTT.